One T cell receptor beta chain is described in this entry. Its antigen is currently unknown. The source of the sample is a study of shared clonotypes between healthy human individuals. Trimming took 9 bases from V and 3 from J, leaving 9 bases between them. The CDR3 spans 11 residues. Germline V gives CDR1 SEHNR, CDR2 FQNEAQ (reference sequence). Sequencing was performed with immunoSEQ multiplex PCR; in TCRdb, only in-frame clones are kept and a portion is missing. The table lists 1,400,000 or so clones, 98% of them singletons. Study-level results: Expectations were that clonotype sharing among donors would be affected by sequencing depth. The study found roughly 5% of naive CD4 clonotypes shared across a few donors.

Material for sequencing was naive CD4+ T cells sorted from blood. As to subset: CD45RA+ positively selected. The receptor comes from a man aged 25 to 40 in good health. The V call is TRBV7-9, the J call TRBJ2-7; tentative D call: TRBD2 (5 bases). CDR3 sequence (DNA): TGTGCCAGTAGCGACGGCTACGAGCAGTACTTC. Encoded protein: CASSDGYEQYF.